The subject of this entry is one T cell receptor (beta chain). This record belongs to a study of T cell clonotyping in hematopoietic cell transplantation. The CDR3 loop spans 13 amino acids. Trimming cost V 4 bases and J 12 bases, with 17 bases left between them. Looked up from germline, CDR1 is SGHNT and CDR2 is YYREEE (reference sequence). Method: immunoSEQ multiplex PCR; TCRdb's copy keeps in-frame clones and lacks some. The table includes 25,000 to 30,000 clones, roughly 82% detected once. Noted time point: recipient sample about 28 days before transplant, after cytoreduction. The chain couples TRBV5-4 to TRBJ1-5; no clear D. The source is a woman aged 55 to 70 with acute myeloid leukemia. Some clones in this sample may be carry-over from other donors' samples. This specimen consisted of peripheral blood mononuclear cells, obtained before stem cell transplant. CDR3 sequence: CASSQGPALGQHF. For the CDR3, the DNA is TGTGCCAGCAGCCAAGGACCGGCCCTCGGCCAGCATTTT.